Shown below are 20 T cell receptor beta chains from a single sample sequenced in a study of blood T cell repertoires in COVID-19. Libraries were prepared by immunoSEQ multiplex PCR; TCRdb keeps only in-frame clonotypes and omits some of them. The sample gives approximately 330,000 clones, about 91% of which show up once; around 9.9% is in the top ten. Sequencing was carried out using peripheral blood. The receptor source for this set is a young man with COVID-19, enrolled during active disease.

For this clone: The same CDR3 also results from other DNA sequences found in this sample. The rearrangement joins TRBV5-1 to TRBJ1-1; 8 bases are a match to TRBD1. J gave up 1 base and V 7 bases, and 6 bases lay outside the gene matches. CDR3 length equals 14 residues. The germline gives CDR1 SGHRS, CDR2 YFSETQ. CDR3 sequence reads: CASSLQGANTEAFF. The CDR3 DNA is TGCGCCAGCTCTCTGCAGGGGGCGAACACTGAAGCTTTCTTT.

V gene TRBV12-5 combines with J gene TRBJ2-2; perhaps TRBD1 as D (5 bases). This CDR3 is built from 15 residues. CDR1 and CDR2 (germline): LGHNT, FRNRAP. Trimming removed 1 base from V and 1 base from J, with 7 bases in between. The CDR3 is CASGLGTGNTGELFF. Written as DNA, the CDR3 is TGTGCTAGTGGTTTGGGCACAGGGAACACCGGGGAGCTGTTTTTT.

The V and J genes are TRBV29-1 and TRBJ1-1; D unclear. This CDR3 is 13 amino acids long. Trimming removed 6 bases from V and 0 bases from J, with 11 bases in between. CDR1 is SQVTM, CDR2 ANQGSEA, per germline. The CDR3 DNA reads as TGCAGCGTATGCCGCAGAATGAACACTGAAGCTTTCTTT. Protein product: CSVCRRMNTEAFF.

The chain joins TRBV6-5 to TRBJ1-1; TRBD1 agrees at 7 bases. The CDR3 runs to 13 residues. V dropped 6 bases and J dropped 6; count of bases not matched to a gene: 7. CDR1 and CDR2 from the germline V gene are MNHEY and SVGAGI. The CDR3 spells CASSVLQGSEAFF. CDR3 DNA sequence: TGTGCCAGCAGCGTATTACAGGGGTCTGAAGCTTTCTTT.

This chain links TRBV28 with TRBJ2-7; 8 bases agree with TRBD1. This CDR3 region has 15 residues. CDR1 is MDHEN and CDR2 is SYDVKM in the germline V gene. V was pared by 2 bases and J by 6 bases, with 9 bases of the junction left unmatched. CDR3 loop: CASSLTWTGIGEQYF. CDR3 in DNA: TGTGCCAGCAGTTTAACCTGGACAGGGATTGGCGAGCAGTACTTC.

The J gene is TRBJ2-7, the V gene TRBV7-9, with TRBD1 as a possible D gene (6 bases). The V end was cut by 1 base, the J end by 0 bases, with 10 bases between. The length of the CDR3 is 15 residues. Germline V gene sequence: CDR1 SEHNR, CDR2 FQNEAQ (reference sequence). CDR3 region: CASSLGRGSSYEQYF. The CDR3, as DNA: TGTGCCAGCAGCTTAGGCAGGGGAAGCTCCTACGAGCAGTACTTC.

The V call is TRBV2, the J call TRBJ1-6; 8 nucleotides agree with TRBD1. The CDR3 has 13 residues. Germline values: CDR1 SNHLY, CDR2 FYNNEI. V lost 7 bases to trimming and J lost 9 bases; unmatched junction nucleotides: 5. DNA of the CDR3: TGTGCCAGCACCCTCGGACAGGGTTCACCCCTCCACTTT. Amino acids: CASTLGQGSPLHF.

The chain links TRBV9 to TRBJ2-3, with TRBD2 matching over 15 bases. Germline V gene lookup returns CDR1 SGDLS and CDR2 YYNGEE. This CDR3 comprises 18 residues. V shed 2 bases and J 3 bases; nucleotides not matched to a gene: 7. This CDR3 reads CASSVGTSGRLMTDTQYF. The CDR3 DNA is TGTGCCAGCAGCGTCGGGACTAGCGGGAGGTTAATGACAGATACGCAGTATTTT.

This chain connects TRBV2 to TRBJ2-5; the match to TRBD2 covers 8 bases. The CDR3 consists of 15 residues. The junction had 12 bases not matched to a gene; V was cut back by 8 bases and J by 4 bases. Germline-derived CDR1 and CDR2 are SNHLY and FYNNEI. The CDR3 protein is CASCANGLAGETQYF. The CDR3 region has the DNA TGTGCCAGCTGCGCAAATGGACTAGCAGGAGAGACCCAGTACTTC.

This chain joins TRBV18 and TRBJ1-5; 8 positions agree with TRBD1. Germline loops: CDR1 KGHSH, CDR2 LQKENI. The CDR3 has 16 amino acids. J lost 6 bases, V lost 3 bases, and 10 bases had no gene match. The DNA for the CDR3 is TGTGCCAGCTCACCTGTGTACCAGGGGGCAGGTCAGCCCCAGCATTTT. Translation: CASSPVYQGAGQPQHF.

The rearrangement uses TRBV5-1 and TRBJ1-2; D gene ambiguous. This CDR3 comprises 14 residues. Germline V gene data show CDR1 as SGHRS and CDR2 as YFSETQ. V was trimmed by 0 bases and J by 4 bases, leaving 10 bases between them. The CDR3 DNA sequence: TGCGCCAGCAGCTTGGAGGCAGCGGTCTATGGCTACACCTTC. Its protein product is CASSLEAAVYGYTF.

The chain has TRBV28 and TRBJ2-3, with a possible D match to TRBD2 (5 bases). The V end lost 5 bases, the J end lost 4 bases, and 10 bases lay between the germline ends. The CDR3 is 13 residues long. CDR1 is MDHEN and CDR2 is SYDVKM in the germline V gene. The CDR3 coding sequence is TGTGCCAGCAGTCTGCGCGGGCCAGATACGCAGTATTTT. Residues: CASSLRGPDTQYF.

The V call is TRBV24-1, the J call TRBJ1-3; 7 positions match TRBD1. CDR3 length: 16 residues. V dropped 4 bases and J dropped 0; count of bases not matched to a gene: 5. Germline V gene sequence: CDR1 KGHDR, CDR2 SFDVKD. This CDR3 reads CATSDLGQLSGNTIYF. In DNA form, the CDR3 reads TGTGCCACCAGTGACTTGGGACAGCTCTCTGGAAACACCATATATTTT.

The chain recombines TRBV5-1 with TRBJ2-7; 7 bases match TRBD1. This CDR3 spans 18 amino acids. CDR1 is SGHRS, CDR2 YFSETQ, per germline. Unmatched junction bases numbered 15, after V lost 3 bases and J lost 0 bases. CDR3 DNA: TGCGCCAGCAGCTCTGCCTGGACAGGCGGAGGAGCCTCCTACGAGCAGTACTTC. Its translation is CASSSAWTGGGASYEQYF.

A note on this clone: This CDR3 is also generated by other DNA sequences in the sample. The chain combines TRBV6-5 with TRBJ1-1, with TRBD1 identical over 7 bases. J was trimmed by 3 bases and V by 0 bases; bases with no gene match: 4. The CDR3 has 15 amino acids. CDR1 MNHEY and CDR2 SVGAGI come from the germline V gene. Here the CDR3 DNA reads TGTGCCAGCAGTTACTCGAGAACAGGGGACACTGAAGCTTTCTTT. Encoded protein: CASSYSRTGDTEAFF.

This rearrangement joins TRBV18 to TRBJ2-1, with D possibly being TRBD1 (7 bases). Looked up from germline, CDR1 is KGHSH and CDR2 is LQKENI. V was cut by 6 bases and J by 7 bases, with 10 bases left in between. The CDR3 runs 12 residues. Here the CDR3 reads CASSQGGNEQFF. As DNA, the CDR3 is TGTGCCAGCTCTCAGGGGGGAAATGAGCAGTTCTTC.

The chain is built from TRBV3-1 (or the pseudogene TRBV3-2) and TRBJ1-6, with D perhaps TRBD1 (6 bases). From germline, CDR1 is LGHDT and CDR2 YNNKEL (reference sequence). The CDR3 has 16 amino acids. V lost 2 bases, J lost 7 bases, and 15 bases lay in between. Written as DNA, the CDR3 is TGTGCCAGCAGCCAAAGGACAGTCCGATCCAATTCACCCCTCCACTTT. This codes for CASSQRTVRSNSPLHF.

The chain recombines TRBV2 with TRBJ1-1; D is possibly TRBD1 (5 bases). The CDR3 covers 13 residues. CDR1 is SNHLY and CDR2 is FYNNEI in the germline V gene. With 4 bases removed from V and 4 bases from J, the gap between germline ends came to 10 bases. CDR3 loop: CASSGGRGTEAFF. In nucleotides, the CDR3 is TGTGCCAGCAGTGGGGGGAGGGGCACTGAAGCTTTCTTT.

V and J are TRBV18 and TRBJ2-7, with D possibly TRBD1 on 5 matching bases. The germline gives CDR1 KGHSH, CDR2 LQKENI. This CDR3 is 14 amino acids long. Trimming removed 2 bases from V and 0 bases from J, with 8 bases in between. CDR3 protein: CASSPSTASYEQYF. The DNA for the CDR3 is TGTGCCAGCTCACCATCGACAGCCTCCTACGAGCAGTACTTC.

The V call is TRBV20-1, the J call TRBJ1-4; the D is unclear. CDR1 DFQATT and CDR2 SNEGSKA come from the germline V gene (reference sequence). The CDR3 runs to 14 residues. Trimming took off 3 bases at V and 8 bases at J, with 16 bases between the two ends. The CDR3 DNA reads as TGCAGTGCTAGTAGGGAGGGAAGCGGGGAAAAACTGTTTTTT. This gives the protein CSASREGSGEKLFF.